This note documents a single T cell receptor beta chain sequence. Its antigen remains unknown. This sample was included in a study of post-analysis software for immune sequencing data. Overall study findings and caveats: Multiple sclerosis patients showed significantly lower normalized Chao1 diversity than controls did. Included in a set of about 5 TRBV segments more frequent in patients than controls were TRBV5-6, TRBV5-1 and TRBV20-1. The F measure placed samples prepared in the same batch into strongly shared clusters.

Each TCR beta cDNA library carried unique molecular identifiers. TCRdb redid the calling of the PCR reads with MiXCR, one entry per CDR3 protein. The sample shows hundreds of thousands of distinct CDR3 sequences, approximately 59% of them seen only once. Germline V gene data show CDR1 as DFQATT and CDR2 as SNEGSKA (reference sequence). This CDR3 region has 15 residues. The ends lost 5 bases at V and 1 base at J; junction bases unmatched: 10. The rearrangement links TRBV20-1 to TRBJ1-1; 7 nucleotides agree with TRBD1. Sequencing was done on a sample of blood. The clonotype comes from a girl aged 2-9 years with multiple sclerosis. This CDR3 reads CSAPHPGQANTEAFF. CDR3 DNA: TGCAGTGCTCCTCATCCCGGACAGGCGAACACTGAAGCTTTCTTT.